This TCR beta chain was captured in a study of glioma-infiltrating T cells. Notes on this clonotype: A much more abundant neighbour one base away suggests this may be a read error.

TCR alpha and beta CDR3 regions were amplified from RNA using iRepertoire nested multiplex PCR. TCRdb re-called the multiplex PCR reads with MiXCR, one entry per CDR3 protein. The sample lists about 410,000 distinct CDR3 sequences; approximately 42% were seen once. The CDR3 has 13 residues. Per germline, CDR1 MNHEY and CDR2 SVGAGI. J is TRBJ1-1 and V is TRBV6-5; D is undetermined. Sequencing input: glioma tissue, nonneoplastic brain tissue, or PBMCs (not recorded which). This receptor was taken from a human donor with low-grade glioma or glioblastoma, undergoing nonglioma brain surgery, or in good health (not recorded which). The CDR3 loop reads CARSKTEWTEAFF. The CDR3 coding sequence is TGTGCCCGCAGTAAAACAGAGTGGACTGAAGCTTTCTTT.